This is a list of T cell receptor beta chains from one sample in a study of blood T cell repertoires in COVID-19. TCRdb's copy holds only in-frame clones and misses some; the assay was immunoSEQ multiplex PCR. This repertoire shows roughly 230,000 clones, approximately 86% found once; its top ten account for around 0.7%. The sample taken for sequencing was peripheral blood. These receptor sequences come from a human donor in a cohort sampled during active COVID-19. Each CDR3 is given with its conserved first and last residue. D genes are given only for firm matches. Clone sizes are given selectively: once, few, many, or a class where the clone is expanded.

j_call d_call clone_size v_call cdr3_nt cdr3_aa
TRBJ2-1 TRBD1 NA TRBV27 TGTGCCAGCACCCTCTACGGACAGGGGGCAATGAATGAGCAGTTCTTC CASTLYGQGAMNEQFF
TRBJ1-1 NA NA TRBV27 TGTGCCAGCAGTTTAAGTCAGAGGCTCACTGAAGCTTTCTTT CASSLSQRLTEAFF
TRBJ1-1 NA NA TRBV5-6 TGTGCCAGCAGCTCCGGAGGGTACGGGACCACTGAAGCTTTCTTT CASSSGGYGTTEAFF
TRBJ2-7 NA few TRBV21-1 TGTGCCAGCAGCAGTGGGACTTCGCCCTACGAGCAGTACTTC CASSSGTSPYEQYF
TRBJ2-3 NA once TRBV7-9 TGTGCCAGCAGCTTAGCGCGAGCAGATACGCAGTATTTT CASSLARADTQYF
TRBJ2-3 TRBD2 NA TRBV27 TGTGCCAGCAGTCAGACCCTAGCGGGGAGGAGCACAGATACGCAGTATTTT CASSQTLAGRSTDTQYF
TRBJ2-7 TRBD1 NA TRBV24-1 TGTGCCACCAGTGATTGGGACAGGGGGAACTCCGAGCAGTACTTC CATSDWDRGNSEQYF
TRBJ2-7 TRBD2 NA TRBV5-6 TGTGCCAGCAGCTCCCACCTCACTAGCGGGGTAGACGAGCAGTACTTC CASSSHLTSGVDEQYF
TRBJ1-2 NA few TRBV30 TGTGCCTCCGCTCAGGGCGGGGGGGACTATGGCTACACCTTC CASAQGGGDYGYTF
TRBJ1-2 NA NA TRBV28 TGTGCCAGCAGTGGCTACAGGGTTTACGGAGCTAACTATGGCTACACCTTC CASSGYRVYGANYGYTF
TRBJ2-2 TRBD2 NA TRBV28 TGTGCCAGCAATCAACTAGCGGGACCCGGGGAGCTGTTTTTT CASNQLAGPGELFF
TRBJ2-7 TRBD2 NA TRBV7-3 TGTGCCAGCAGCTTAAGTGCTAGCGGGACCCGGTACGAGCAGTACTTC CASSLSASGTRYEQYF
TRBJ1-1 NA NA TRBV3-1/TRBV3-2 TGTGCCAGCAGCTCGGCGAGGGCTGCGCCTGAAGCTTTCTTT CASSSARAAPEAFF
TRBJ2-1 NA NA TRBV11-2 TGTGCCAGCAGCCTCCGGGATGAGCAGTTCTTC CASSLRDEQFF
TRBJ2-2 TRBD1 NA TRBV2 TGTGCCAGCAGTAGGGACAGGGGGAACACCGGGGAGCTGTTTTTT CASSRDRGNTGELFF
TRBJ1-6 NA NA TRBV6-6 TGTGCCAGCAGTTATCGTCCGGTTGATTCACCCCTCCACTTT CASSYRPVDSPLHF
TRBJ1-3 TRBD1 NA TRBV6-5 TGTGCCAGCAGATTGGGACAGGACTCTGGAAACACCATATATTTT CASRLGQDSGNTIYF
TRBJ2-7 NA few TRBV9 TGTGCCAGCAGCGCCGAGGGCGTGACAGAGCAGTACTTC CASSAEGVTEQYF
TRBJ2-7 TRBD2 NA TRBV7-2 TGTGCCAGCAGCCCACGAGGCGGGAGGGCCGACGAGCAGTACTTC CASSPRGGRADEQYF
TRBJ1-6 NA NA TRBV5-6 TGTGCCAGCAGTTTGGGCCCCGACAGGAATAATTCACCCCTCCACTTT CASSLGPDRNNSPLHF
TRBJ1-5 NA few TRBV7-2 TGTGCCAGCAGCCCAGACAGCCGCAATCAGCCCCAGCATTTT CASSPDSRNQPQHF
TRBJ2-2 TRBD1 few TRBV5-1 TGCGCCAGCAGCTTGGGCACACCAGGGGGCTACGACACCGGGGAGCTGTTTTTT CASSLGTPGGYDTGELFF
TRBJ2-7 TRBD1 NA TRBV6-5 TGTGCCACCCAACAGGGGCCCTTGGACGAGCAGTACTTC CATQQGPLDEQYF
TRBJ2-7 TRBD2 NA TRBV19 TGTGCCAGTAGCGATCAAACCTTGAACGCTAGCGGAGCCTACGAGCAGTACTTC CASSDQTLNASGAYEQYF
TRBJ2-7 NA NA TRBV5-1 TGCGCCAGCAGCGCCGATCCGGGGGTAAACGAGCAGTACTTC CASSADPGVNEQYF
TRBJ1-2 NA NA TRBV5-1 TGCGCCAGCAGCTTGACAGCCGACCCTAACTATGGCTACACCTTC CASSLTADPNYGYTF
TRBJ2-5 TRBD2 NA TRBV6-6 TGTGCCAGCAGTTACTCAGGAGCGGGAGAAGAGACCCAGTACTTC CASSYSGAGEETQYF
TRBJ1-5 NA NA TRBV4-3 TGCGCCAGCAGCCCCGACAGCGTCAATCAGCCCCAGCATTTT CASSPDSVNQPQHF
TRBJ1-3 NA NA TRBV15 TGTGCCACCAGCAGAGATCTGGGGCGCGGAAACACCATATATTTT CATSRDLGRGNTIYF
TRBJ1-4 TRBD1 NA TRBV3-1/TRBV3-2 TGTGCCAGCAGCCTATCGGGACAGGGGAATGAAAAACTGTTTTTT CASSLSGQGNEKLFF
TRBJ2-7 TRBD1 NA TRBV29-1 TGCAGCGTTCTAGACAGGGCCACCTACGAGCAGTACTTC CSVLDRATYEQYF
TRBJ2-5 NA NA TRBV10-2 TGCGCCAGCAAGTCCAGGGGCCTCGAGACCCAGTACTTC CASKSRGLETQYF
TRBJ2-1 NA NA TRBV9 TGTGCCAGCAGCGTAATGCCGGACAGTATCTACAATGAGCAGTTCTTC CASSVMPDSIYNEQFF
TRBJ2-3 TRBD2 NA TRBV28 TGTGCCAGCACAAAGAGAACTAGCGGGAGCACAGATACGCAGTATTTT CASTKRTSGSTDTQYF
TRBJ1-2 NA NA TRBV21-1 TGTGCCAGCAACCCGACAGGGACCTATGGCTACACCTTC CASNPTGTYGYTF
TRBJ2-7 NA NA TRBV29-1 TGCAGCGCCTCAGGACAGTCCCGAACGGAGCAGTACTTC CSASGQSRTEQYF
TRBJ2-3 NA NA TRBV4-2 TGTGCCAGCAGCCAAGATTTGGGGAGGGGGAGCACAGATACGCAGTATTTT CASSQDLGRGSTDTQYF
TRBJ2-7 NA NA TRBV7-2 TGTGCCAGCAGCTTAGTCGCGGCCTACGAGCAGTACTTC CASSLVAAYEQYF
TRBJ2-3 NA NA TRBV2 TGTGCCAGCAGTCCTAATCAGGGTAGCACAGATACGCAGTATTTT CASSPNQGSTDTQYF
TRBJ2-6 NA few TRBV6-5 TGTGCCAGCAGTTCGGCTGGGGCCAACGTCCTGACTTTC CASSSAGANVLTF
TRBJ2-2 TRBD2 NA TRBV10-3 TGTGCCATCAAAGGCGGGGGTAACACCGGGGAGCTGTTTTTT CAIKGGGNTGELFF
TRBJ2-7 TRBD1 few TRBV7-7 TGTGCCAGCAGCCCCTTGGACAGGGGGTTCTCCTACGAGCAGTACTTC CASSPLDRGFSYEQYF
TRBJ2-1 TRBD2 NA TRBV7-6 TGTGCCAGCAGCTTAGGGACTAGCGGCCCCGGTAAAATGAGGGCTGCGTTCTTC CASSLGTSGPGKMRAAFF
TRBJ2-3 TRBD2 NA TRBV4-3 TGCGCCAGCAGCCACTTAGCGGGAGGTACAGATACGCAGTATTTT CASSHLAGGTDTQYF
TRBJ2-5 NA NA TRBV13 TGTGCCAGCAGCTTATACCGGGCGATAGCGGAAGAGACCCAGTACTTC CASSLYRAIAEETQYF
TRBJ2-7 NA NA TRBV19 TGTGCCAGTAGTATGGTGGGGACTTCCCCAGGCGAGCAGTACTTC CASSMVGTSPGEQYF
TRBJ1-6 NA NA TRBV7-9 TGTGCCAGCAGCTTACGAAGCTTTCGGATGGGGGGACCCGGATCACCCCTCCACTTT CASSLRSFRMGGPGSPLHF
TRBJ2-7 NA NA TRBV30 TGTGCCTGGAGTTCGATCTCGGGGTGGGAGCAGTACTTC CAWSSISGWEQYF
TRBJ1-1 NA NA TRBV19 TGTGCCAGTAGTATACGGGAGCGCGGAACTGAAGCTTTCTTT CASSIRERGTEAFF
TRBJ2-7 TRBD1 NA TRBV5-1 TGCGCCAGCAGGGAAGGACAGGGGTCCTACGAGCAGTACTTC CASREGQGSYEQYF
TRBJ1-4 NA NA TRBV18 TGTGCCAGCGCACCAGGGTGGCAGGTGGTTGAAAAACTGTTTTTT CASAPGWQVVEKLFF
TRBJ2-7 TRBD1 NA TRBV19 TGTGCCAGTAGTGCGACAGGGGCCGTATCGCGCGAGCAGTACTTC CASSATGAVSREQYF
TRBJ1-2 NA NA TRBV9 TGTGCCAGCAGCGTAGCGGACTCATCGGGAGGAGGCTACACCTTC CASSVADSSGGGYTF
TRBJ2-7 NA NA TRBV9 TGTGCCAGCAGCGTAGGGGGCAGGGCGCCCTACGAGCAGTACTTC CASSVGGRAPYEQYF